The 26 T cell receptor beta chains below were found in one sample sequenced in a study of shared clonotypes between healthy human individuals. The assay was immunoSEQ multiplex PCR, and TCRdb's table has in-frame clones only and misses some. Among about 2.4 million clones listed, 93% were seen once. Sequencing was done on a sample of naive CD4+ T cells from PBMCs. Subset given: CD45RA+ positively selected. Receptors were obtained from a man aged 18 to 29 in good health. Some clones in this sample may be carry-over from other donors' samples.

The genes are TRBV11-2 and TRBJ2-1; 11 bases line up with TRBD2. V shed 7 bases, J shed 5 bases, and the junction held 7 bases outside the gene matches. The germline CDR1 and CDR2 sequences are SGHAT and FQNNGV. CDR3 length equals 15 residues. The CDR3 DNA reads TGTGCCAGCACCAACCCGGGACTAGCGGACAATGAGCAGTTCTTC. Translated: CASTNPGLADNEQFF.

J is TRBJ2-3 and V is TRBV7-2; 9 positions agree with TRBD1. Germline assignment: CDR1 SGHTA and CDR2 FQGNSA. Trimming cost V 6 bases and J 1 base; bases outside gene matches: 8. The CDR3 covers 16 residues. CDR3 protein: CASSLLRDRGTDTQYF. The CDR3 DNA sequence: TGTGCCAGCAGTCTACTCCGGGACAGGGGCACAGATACGCAGTATTTT. Filled out from reference TRBV7-2 and TRBJ2-3, the complete variable domain reads GAGVSQSPSNKVTEKGKDVELRCDPISGHTALYWYRQSLGQGLEFLIYFQGNSAPDKSGLPSDRFSAERTGGSVSTLTIQRTQQEDSAVYLCASSLLRDRGTDTQYFGPGTRLTVL.

This clone is a singleton in its sample. This rearrangement joins TRBV5-1 to TRBJ2-7; 11 positions agree with TRBD2. Germline V lookup: CDR1 SGHRS, CDR2 YFSETQ. The V gene end was trimmed by 6 bases and the J gene end by 5 bases; junction bases not matched to a gene: 4. The CDR3 loop spans 13 amino acids. For the CDR3, the DNA is TGCGCCAGCAAACTAGCGGGAGTCAACGAGCAGTACTTC. Encoded protein: CASKLAGVNEQYF. The full variable domain, completed using reference TRBV5-1 and TRBJ2-7, is KAGVTQTPRYLIKTRGQQVTLSCSPISGHRSVSWYQQTPGQGLQFLFEYFSETQRNKGNFPGRFSGRQFSNSRSEMNVSTLELGDSALYLCASKLAGVNEQYFGPGTRLTVT.

The chain links TRBV30 to TRBJ1-1; no definite D call. The CDR3 totals 12 residues. CDR1 GTSNPN and CDR2 SVGIG come from the germline V gene (reference sequence). The V gene lost 0 bases and the J gene lost 6 bases, with 8 bases spanning the gap. CDR3 nucleotides: TGTGCCTGGAGTGTAAACATTGCTGAAGCTTTCTTT. Translating gives CAWSVNIAEAFF.

The chain joins TRBV30 to TRBJ2-1; TRBD1 is a possible D gene (6 bases). V lost 0 bases, J lost 9 bases, and 9 bases lay in between. Germline values: CDR1 GTSNPN, CDR2 SVGIG (reference sequence). The CDR3 has 12 residues. CDR3 residues: CAWSVTGIEQFF. CDR3 coding DNA: TGTGCCTGGAGTGTCACAGGGATTGAGCAGTTCTTC.

V gene TRBV7-2 combines with J gene TRBJ2-1, with TRBD2 identical over 10 bases. The CDR3 totals 18 residues. The ends lost 5 bases at V and 0 bases at J; junction bases unmatched: 10. The germline gives CDR1 SGHTA, CDR2 FQGNSA. The CDR3 sequence is CASSPRTSGLSSYNEQFF. The CDR3 DNA follows: TGTGCCAGCAGCCCCCGGACTAGCGGACTGAGCTCCTACAATGAGCAGTTCTTC.

As concerns this clone: This specimen includes other DNA sequences encoding the same CDR3. V gene TRBV28 combines with J gene TRBJ1-3; D possibly corresponds to TRBD1 (5 bases). The germline V gene has CDR1 MDHEN and CDR2 SYDVKM. The V end lost 3 bases, the J end lost 3 bases, and 12 bases lay between the germline ends. This CDR3 contains 15 residues. CDR3 sequence reads: CASSLTQGGGNTIYF. DNA for the CDR3: TGTGCCAGCAGTTTGACGCAGGGAGGTGGAAACACCATATATTTT.

The CDR3 loop is CASSLSSGRFVYF. CDR3 DNA: TGTGCCAGCAGCTTGTCTAGCGGGAGGTTTGTGTACTTC. The V call is TRBV5-4, the J call TRBJ2-7, with 11 bases lining up with TRBD2. The germline V gene encodes CDR1 SGHNT and CDR2 YYREEE (reference sequence). This CDR3 region has 13 residues. The junction had 6 bases not matched to a gene; V was cut back by 1 base and J by 12 bases.

The rearrangement uses TRBV5-1 and TRBJ1-2; D perhaps matches TRBD1 (5 bases). V lost 4 bases and J lost 8, with 21 bases in between. Germline assignment: CDR1 SGHRS and CDR2 YFSETQ. The CDR3 has 15 amino acids. Written as DNA, the CDR3 is TGCGCCAGCAGCCGAACGGGAGCCGGGGGTAGGGGCTACACCTTC. Amino acids: CASSRTGAGGRGYTF.

V usage is TRBV4-3 and J usage is TRBJ2-1; TRBD1 might be the D (7 bases). This CDR3 comprises 18 residues. Germline lookup yields CDR1 LGHNA and CDR2 YSLEER. With 4 bases removed from V and 8 bases from J, the gap between germline ends came to 27 bases. In nucleotides, the CDR3 is TGCGCCAGCAGCCTCGTCAGGGGGGCGATAGGACTACGTTATGAGCAGTTCTTC. Its translation is CASSLVRGAIGLRYEQFF.

This rearrangement joins TRBV4-2 to TRBJ2-5; D tentatively fits TRBD1 or TRBD2 (5 bases each). The CDR3 has 13 residues. The V end lost 0 bases, the J end lost 5 bases, and 7 bases lay between the germline ends. In germline, CDR1 is LGHNA, CDR2 YNFKEQ. CDR3 nucleotides: TGTGCCAGCAGCCAAGATTGGGGGGAGACCCAGTACTTC. Its protein product is CASSQDWGETQYF.

V and J are TRBV5-1 and TRBJ2-5; D gene uncertain. The CDR3 consists of 15 residues. Germline V gives CDR1 SGHRS, CDR2 YFSETQ. V was pared by 5 bases and J by 3 bases, with 17 bases between. The CDR3 region is CASSNPSKSEETQYF. The CDR3 DNA sequence: TGCGCCAGCAGTAATCCCTCCAAATCCGAAGAGACCCAGTACTTC.

This rearrangement joins TRBV28 to TRBJ2-2; weak D call: TRBD1 (5 bases). Germline V gene lookup returns CDR1 MDHEN and CDR2 SYDVKM. This CDR3 spans 16 amino acids. Trimming stripped 4 bases from V and 4 bases from J, with 16 bases between. CDR3: CASSSQWTYPTGELFF. CDR3 sequence (DNA): TGTGCCAGCAGTTCACAATGGACATACCCCACCGGGGAGCTGTTTTTT. Full variable domain (rest looked up from reference TRBV28 and TRBJ2-2): DVKVTQSSRYLVKRTGEKVFLECVQDMDHENMFWYRQDPGLGLRLIYFSYDVKMKEKGDIPEGYSVSREKKERFSLILESASTNQTSMYLCASSSQWTYPTGELFFGEGSRLTVL.

This chain uses TRBV18 with TRBJ1-2; 11 nucleotides match TRBD1. The germline gives CDR1 KGHSH, CDR2 LQKENI. After removal of 5 bases from V and 5 bases from J, the junction contained 7 bases not matched to a gene. The CDR3 is 15 amino acids. CDR3 amino acids: CASSSGQGEIYGYTF. The CDR3 coding sequence is TGTGCCAGCTCATCGGGACAGGGGGAGATTTATGGCTACACCTTC.

V usage is TRBV14 and J usage is TRBJ2-7; D is undetermined. Per the germline V gene, CDR1 is SGHDN and CDR2 is FVKESK. The CDR3 has 15 residues. V gave up 4 bases and J gave up 2 bases, with 15 bases separating them. In DNA form, the CDR3 reads TGTGCCAGCAGCCGATTCCCCAATGGGGCCTACGAGCAGTACTTC. This translates into CASSRFPNGAYEQYF.

The chain employs TRBV15 and TRBJ1-5, with D unclear. The CDR3 covers 14 residues. Germline CDR1 reads LNHNV; CDR2 reads YYDKDF (reference sequence). Deletions cut 0 bases from V and 5 bases from J, with 8 bases between. DNA of the CDR3: TGTGCCACCAGCAGAGATCACAACTATCAGCCCCAGCATTTT. Translation gives CATSRDHNYQPQHF.

This clone has just one count. The chain is built from TRBV5-1 and TRBJ2-7; TRBD2 agrees at 12 bases. The CDR3 covers 17 residues. Germline-derived CDR1 and CDR2 are SGHRS and YFSETQ. The trim removed 4 bases at V and 3 bases at J, leaving 11 bases unmatched. The CDR3 protein is CASSDSWTSGALYEQYF. In DNA, the CDR3 is TGCGCCAGCAGCGACTCGTGGACTAGCGGGGCCCTCTACGAGCAGTACTTC.

This clone has more than one count but fewer than ten. The chain has TRBV6-6 and TRBJ1-5; 8 positions match TRBD1. CDR1 and CDR2 (germline): MNHNY, SVGAGI (reference sequence). Trimming cost V 6 bases and J 6 bases; bases outside gene matches: 7. CDR3 length equals 14 residues. This CDR3 is CASSQDRVSQPQHF. The CDR3 DNA sequence: TGTGCCAGCAGCCAGGACAGGGTCAGTCAGCCCCAGCATTTT.

V usage is TRBV25-1 and J usage is TRBJ2-4; a weak D match, TRBD2 (5 bases). Germline V lookup: CDR1 MGHDK, CDR2 SYGVNS. V was shortened by 4 bases and J by 2 bases, with 9 bases between the two germline ends. The length of the CDR3 is 14 residues. DNA for the CDR3: TGTGCCAGCAGTGCCGGGGTCACCAAAAACATTCAGTACTTC. Translation gives CASSAGVTKNIQYF.

The DNA of the CDR3 is TGCGCCAGCAGTGGAACAGGGGGCGTTGCCAAATACAATGAGCAGTTCTTC. It specifies CASSGTGGVAKYNEQFF. The V call is TRBV5-1, the J call TRBJ2-1; TRBD1 aligns across 9 bases. The length of the CDR3 is 17 residues. Per germline, CDR1 SGHRS and CDR2 YFSETQ. Unmatched junction bases numbered 13, after V lost 5 bases and J lost 4 bases.

The V gene is TRBV9, the J gene TRBJ2-5, with 7 bases lining up with TRBD2. The ends lost 5 bases at V and 3 bases at J; junction bases unmatched: 7. CDR1 is SGDLS, CDR2 YYNGEE, per germline. This CDR3 spans 14 amino acids. CDR3 residues: CASSPRGEEETQYF. The CDR3 nucleotides read TGTGCCAGCAGTCCACGGGGGGAGGAAGAGACCCAGTACTTC.

This chain connects TRBV11-1 to TRBJ2-1; possible D gene TRBD2, 6 bases. V was pared by 5 bases and J by 10 bases, with 15 bases between. CDR1 and CDR2 (germline): SGHAT, FQDESV (reference sequence). CDR3 size: 13 residues. CDR3 residues: CASSRGLADEQFF. The CDR3 DNA is TGTGCCAGCAGCCGAGGGTTAGCGGACGAGCAGTTCTTC.

V is TRBV6-1 and J is TRBJ2-2; D tentatively fits TRBD1 or TRBD2 (5 bases each). The V end lost 2 bases, the J end lost 16 bases, and 14 bases lay between the germline ends. The CDR3 contains 12 residues. CDR1 and CDR2 from the germline V gene are MNHNS and SASEGT. CDR3 sequence: CASSEFGGNRFF. The CDR3, as DNA: TGTGCCAGCAGTGAATTTGGGGGAAATCGGTTTTTT.

The rearrangement joins TRBV29-1 to TRBJ2-1; 10 bases fit TRBD2. CDR1 is SQVTM, CDR2 ANQGSEA, per germline. The CDR3 is 15 residues long. With 5 bases clipped from V and 3 bases from J, the junction kept 7 bases outside the gene matches. In nucleotides, the CDR3 is TGCAGCGTTCTGGGACTAGCGACAAACTACAATGAGCAGTTCTTC. Residues: CSVLGLATNYNEQFF.

V usage is TRBV5-4 and J usage is TRBJ2-7; 14 nucleotides align to TRBD2. With V trimmed by 0 bases and J by 5 bases, 4 bases remained unmatched. Germline lookup yields CDR1 SGHNT and CDR2 YYREEE (reference sequence). The CDR3 is 16 amino acids. The CDR3 DNA sequence: TGTGCCAGCAGCTTGGCTCCGGGACTAGCGGGAGACGAGCAGTACTTC. Translation: CASSLAPGLAGDEQYF.

This clone was seen a single time. The chain uses TRBV5-1 and TRBJ1-3; D remains unclear. V lost 0 bases and J 0 bases, leaving 7 bases between the germline ends. Germline values: CDR1 SGHRS, CDR2 YFSETQ. The CDR3 has 15 residues. In DNA, the CDR3 is TGCGCCAGCAGCTTGGATGCCCACTCTGGAAACACCATATATTTT. Protein product: CASSLDAHSGNTIYF.